These 16 T cell receptor beta chains were all obtained from the same sample, sequenced in a study of blood T cell repertoires in COVID-19. TCRdb keeps only in-frame clones here, not all; method: immunoSEQ multiplex PCR. Seen here are over 200,000 clones, 86% observed once, and the top ten hold roughly 3.2%. Sequenced input: PBMCs or T cells enriched from blood (not recorded which). The receptors shown here come from a woman aged 45-65 years in a cohort exposed to, infected with or recovered from COVID-19 (not recorded which).

V usage is TRBV19 and J usage is TRBJ2-1, with 7 bases fitting TRBD2. In germline, CDR1 is LNHDA, CDR2 SQIVND (reference sequence). This CDR3 has 11 residues. With V trimmed by 8 bases and J by 7 bases, 2 bases remained unmatched. CDR3 sequence: CASWGGNEQFF. The CDR3 DNA reads TGTGCCAGTTGGGGGGGTAATGAGCAGTTCTTC.

The chain recombines TRBV5-4 with TRBJ2-7; the D is unclear. CDR3 length equals 13 residues. Trimming cost V 4 bases and J 3 bases, with 11 bases left between them. CDR1 is SGHNT and CDR2 is YYREEE in the germline V gene (reference sequence). This chain's CDR3 is CASSLPGRYEQYF. DNA of the CDR3: TGTGCCAGCAGCCTCCCTGGGCGCTACGAGCAGTACTTC.

V usage is TRBV7-3 and J usage is TRBJ2-2; unclear D gene. The CDR3 consists of 13 residues. Trimming pared 0 bases from V and 4 bases from J, leaving 3 bases between. Per germline, CDR1 SGHTA and CDR2 FQGTGA. The CDR3 nucleotides read TGTGCCAGCAGCTTAACGCGCACCGGGGAGCTGTTTTTT. Translated: CASSLTRTGELFF. Combining the CDR3 with reference TRBV7-3 and TRBJ2-2 gives the whole variable domain GAGVSQTPSNKVTEKGKYVELRCDPISGHTALYWYRQSLGQGPEFLIYFQGTGAADDSGLPNDRFFAVRPEGSVSTLKIQRTERGDSAVYLCASSLTRTGELFFGEGSRLTVL.

V gene TRBV7-9 combines with J gene TRBJ2-5; TRBD2 matches at 13 bases. With 2 bases clipped from V and 4 bases from J, the junction kept 4 bases outside the gene matches. CDR1 SEHNR and CDR2 FQNEAQ come from the germline V gene (reference sequence). This CDR3 contains 16 residues. CDR3 amino acids: CASSLTGLAGAETQYF. The CDR3 DNA reads TGTGCCAGCAGCTTAACCGGACTAGCGGGGGCAGAGACCCAGTACTTC.

With respect to this clone: This sample includes further DNA sequences coding for the same CDR3. The J gene is TRBJ1-2, the V gene TRBV10-2; D is perhaps TRBD1 (5 bases). Deletions cut 3 bases from V and 5 bases from J, with 7 bases between. Per the germline V gene, CDR1 is WSHSY and CDR2 is SAAADI. CDR3 size: 12 residues. The CDR3: CASSDRDYGYTF. CDR3 DNA sequence: TGCGCCAGCAGTGACAGGGATTATGGCTACACCTTC.

J is TRBJ2-3 and V is TRBV7-2; a weak D match, TRBD2 (5 bases). The CDR3 runs 15 residues. Per the germline V gene, CDR1 is SGHTA and CDR2 is FQGNSA. The ends were cut back, 3 bases at V and 1 base at J, with 11 bases in the middle. The CDR3 DNA reads TGTGCCAGCAGCTTTTTCCCGCGGGGCACAGATACGCAGTATTTT. This translates into CASSFFPRGTDTQYF.

This chain uses TRBV7-2 with TRBJ1-1, with D perhaps matching TRBD1 (5 bases). Trimming cost V 4 bases and J 0 bases, with 15 bases left between them. The CDR3 spans 16 residues. The germline gives CDR1 SGHTA, CDR2 FQGNSA. CDR3 sequence reads: CASSSSWGRVNTEAFF. For the CDR3, the DNA is TGTGCCAGCAGCTCCTCGTGGGGGAGGGTGAACACTGAAGCTTTCTTT.

This clone came up a few times. J is TRBJ1-4 and V is TRBV12-3 or TRBV12-4; D gene unclear. Trimming took 6 bases from V and 8 from J, leaving 10 bases between them. The CDR3 runs 12 residues. The chain's CDR3 is CASRFRGEKLFF. The CDR3 DNA reads as TGTGCCAGCAGATTTCGAGGGGAAAAACTGTTTTTT.

The V and J genes are TRBV4-3 and TRBJ1-1; 8 bases line up with TRBD1. Germline V gene sequence: CDR1 LGHNA, CDR2 YSLEER. Trimming removed 4 bases from V and 1 base from J; junction bases left unmatched: 5. The CDR3 spans 15 residues. The CDR3: CASSPRGTGNTEAFF. In DNA form, the CDR3 reads TGCGCCAGCAGCCCCCGGGGGACAGGGAACACTGAAGCTTTCTTT.

V and J are TRBV30 and TRBJ2-4; D possibly corresponds to TRBD1 (5 bases). The CDR3 totals 12 residues. Trimming took 7 bases from V and 4 from J, leaving 11 bases between them. CDR1 is GTSNPN and CDR2 is SVGIG in the germline V gene (reference sequence). The DNA of the CDR3 is TGTGCCTCGGACAAGACTAAAAACATTCAGTACTTC. Protein: CASDKTKNIQYF.

This rearrangement joins TRBV27 to TRBJ2-1, with D uncertain. This CDR3 is built from 16 residues. Trimming took off 3 bases at V and 0 bases at J, with 12 bases between the two ends. Germline V gene lookup returns CDR1 MNHEY and CDR2 SMNVEV (reference sequence). The CDR3, as DNA: TGTGCCAGCAGTTTGCAAGCTATTAGCTCCTACAATGAGCAGTTCTTC. Protein sequence: CASSLQAISSYNEQFF.

The chain uses TRBV5-5 and TRBJ1-2; 8 nucleotides agree with TRBD1. The J segment lost 0 bases and the V segment lost 1 base, leaving 14 bases of the junction unmatched. CDR1 is SGHKS, CDR2 YYEKEE, per germline (reference sequence). The CDR3 consists of 19 residues. CDR3 bases: TGTGCCAGCAGCTTGTGGGTCAGGGGGCCCGATAAACCTAACTATGGCTACACCTTC. Amino acids: CASSLWVRGPDKPNYGYTF.

The chain is built from TRBV30 and TRBJ2-2; D gene unclear. The CDR3 is 14 amino acids. CDR1 GTSNPN and CDR2 SVGIG come from the germline V gene (reference sequence). Trimming cost V 2 bases and J 5 bases, with 12 bases left between them. Here the CDR3 DNA reads TGTGCCTGGAGTAGGATAGCCTGGACCGGGGAGCTGTTTTTT. Protein: CAWSRIAWTGELFF.

The chain couples TRBV7-2 to TRBJ2-7; the match to TRBD1 covers 8 bases. Losses at the gene ends were 4 bases for V and 5 bases for J; bases not matched to a gene: 7. Per germline, CDR1 SGHTA and CDR2 FQGNSA. This CDR3 spans 14 amino acids. Written as DNA, the CDR3 is TGTGCCAGCAGCTCAACGAGGACAGGGAACGAGCAGTACTTC. Protein product: CASSSTRTGNEQYF.

The rearrangement joins TRBV3-1 (or the pseudogene TRBV3-2) to TRBJ2-1; D possibly corresponds to TRBD2 (5 bases). The CDR3 runs to 16 residues. Germline loops: CDR1 LGHDT, CDR2 YNNKEL (reference sequence). V lost 4 bases and J lost 0, with 13 bases in between. CDR3 sequence reads: CASSRRVRSSYNEQFF. The CDR3, as DNA: TGTGCCAGCAGCCGGCGGGTCCGGAGCTCCTACAATGAGCAGTTCTTC.

This rearrangement joins TRBV5-1 to TRBJ1-1; D is unresolved. Germline V gives CDR1 SGHRS, CDR2 YFSETQ. The V and J ends lost 0 bases and 8 bases respectively, with 14 bases between them. The CDR3 totals 14 residues. The CDR3 sequence: CASSLGGADPEAFF. In DNA, the CDR3 is TGCGCCAGCAGCTTGGGAGGAGCCGACCCCGAAGCTTTCTTT.